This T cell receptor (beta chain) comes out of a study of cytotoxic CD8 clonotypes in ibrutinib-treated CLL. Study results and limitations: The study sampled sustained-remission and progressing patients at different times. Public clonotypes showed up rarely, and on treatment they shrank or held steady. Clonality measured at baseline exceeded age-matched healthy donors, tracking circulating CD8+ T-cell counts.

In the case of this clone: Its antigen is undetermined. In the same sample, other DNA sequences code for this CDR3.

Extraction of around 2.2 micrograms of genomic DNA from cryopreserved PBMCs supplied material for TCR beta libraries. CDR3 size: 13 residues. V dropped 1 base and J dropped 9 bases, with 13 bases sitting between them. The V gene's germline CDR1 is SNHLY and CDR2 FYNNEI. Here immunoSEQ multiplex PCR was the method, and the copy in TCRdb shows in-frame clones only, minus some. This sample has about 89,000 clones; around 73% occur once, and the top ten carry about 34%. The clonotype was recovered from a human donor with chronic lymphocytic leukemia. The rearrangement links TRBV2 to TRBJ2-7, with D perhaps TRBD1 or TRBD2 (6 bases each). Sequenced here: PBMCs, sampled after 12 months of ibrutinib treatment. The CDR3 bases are TGTGCCAGCAGTGAAGAAGGGGGGCGTGCGCAGTACTTC. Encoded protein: CASSEEGGRAQYF.